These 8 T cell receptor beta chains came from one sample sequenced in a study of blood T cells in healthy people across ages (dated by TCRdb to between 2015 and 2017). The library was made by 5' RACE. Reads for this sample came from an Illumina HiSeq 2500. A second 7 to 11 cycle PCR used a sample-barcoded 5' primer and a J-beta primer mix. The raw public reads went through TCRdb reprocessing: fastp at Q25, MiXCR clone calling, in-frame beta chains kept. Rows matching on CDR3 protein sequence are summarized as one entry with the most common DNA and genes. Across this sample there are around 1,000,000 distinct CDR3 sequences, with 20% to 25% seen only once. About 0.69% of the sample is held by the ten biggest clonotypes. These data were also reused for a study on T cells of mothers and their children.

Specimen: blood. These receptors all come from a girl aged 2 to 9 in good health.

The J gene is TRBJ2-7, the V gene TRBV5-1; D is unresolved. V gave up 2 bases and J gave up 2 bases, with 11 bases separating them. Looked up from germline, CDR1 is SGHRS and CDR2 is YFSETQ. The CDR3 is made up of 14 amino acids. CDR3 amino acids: CASSFATDTYEQYF. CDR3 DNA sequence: TGCGCCAGCAGCTTCGCTACAGATACCTACGAGCAGTACTTC. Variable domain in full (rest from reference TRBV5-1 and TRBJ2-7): KAGVTQTPRYLIKTRGQQVTLSCSPISGHRSVSWYQQTPGQGLQFLFEYFSETQRNKGNFPGRFSGRQFSNSRSEMNVSTLELGDSALYLCASSFATDTYEQYFGPGTRLTVT.

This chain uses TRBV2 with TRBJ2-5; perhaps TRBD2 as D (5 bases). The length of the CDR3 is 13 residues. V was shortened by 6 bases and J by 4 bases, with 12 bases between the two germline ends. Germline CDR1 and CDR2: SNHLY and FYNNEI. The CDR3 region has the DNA TGTGCCAGCAGCGCAGAGGGTAGAGAGACCCAGTACTTC. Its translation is CASSAEGRETQYF.

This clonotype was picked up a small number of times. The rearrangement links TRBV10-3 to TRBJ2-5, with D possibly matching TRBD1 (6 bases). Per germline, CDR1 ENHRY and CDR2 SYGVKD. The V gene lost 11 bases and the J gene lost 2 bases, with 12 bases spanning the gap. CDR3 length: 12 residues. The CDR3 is CAVRTAQETQYF. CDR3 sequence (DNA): TGTGCCGTAAGGACAGCACAAGAGACCCAGTACTTC.

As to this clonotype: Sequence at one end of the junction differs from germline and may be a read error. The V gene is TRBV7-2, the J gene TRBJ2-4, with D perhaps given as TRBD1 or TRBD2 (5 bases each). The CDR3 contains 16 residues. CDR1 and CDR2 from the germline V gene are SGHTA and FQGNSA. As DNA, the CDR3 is TGTGCCAGCAGCTCCCGAGGGGTTGTGGCCAAAAGCATTCAGTACTTC. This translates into CASSSRGVVAKSIQYF.

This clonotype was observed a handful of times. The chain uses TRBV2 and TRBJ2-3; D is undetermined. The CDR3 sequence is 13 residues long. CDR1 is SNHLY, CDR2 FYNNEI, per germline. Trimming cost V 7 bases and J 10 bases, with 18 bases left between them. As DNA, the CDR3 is TGTGCCAGCACCGCCCCCTCGATTCGTCCGCAGTATTTT. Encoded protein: CASTAPSIRPQYF.

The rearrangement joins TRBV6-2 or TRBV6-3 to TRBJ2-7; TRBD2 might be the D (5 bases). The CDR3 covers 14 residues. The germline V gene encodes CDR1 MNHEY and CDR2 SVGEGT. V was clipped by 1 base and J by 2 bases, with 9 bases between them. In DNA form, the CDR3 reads TGTGCCAGCAGTTACTTGGACTGGGCCTACGAGCAGTACTTC. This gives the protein CASSYLDWAYEQYF.

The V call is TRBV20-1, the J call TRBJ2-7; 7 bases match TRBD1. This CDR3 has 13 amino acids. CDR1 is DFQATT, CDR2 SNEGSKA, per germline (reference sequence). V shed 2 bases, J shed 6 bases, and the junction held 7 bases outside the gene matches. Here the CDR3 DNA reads TGCAGTGCTAGACCCCGTACAGGGGTCGAGCAGTACTTC. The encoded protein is CSARPRTGVEQYF.

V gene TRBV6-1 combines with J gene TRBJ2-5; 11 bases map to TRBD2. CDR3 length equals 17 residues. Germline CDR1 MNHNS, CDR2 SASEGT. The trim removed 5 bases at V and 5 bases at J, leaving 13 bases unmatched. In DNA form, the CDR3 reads TGTGCCAGCAGTCCACTAGCGGGAGCCCCGAGAGGGGAGACCCAGTACTTC. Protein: CASSPLAGAPRGETQYF.